The clone carrying this T cell receptor beta chain was detected ten times or more. The antigen is not known. This sample was included in a study of neurological immune-mediated disorders. Whole-study results and caveats: Whereas HTLV-1-associated myelopathy showed the most TCR clonal expansion, multiple sclerosis showed the least, with levels below those of healthy controls.

Germline CDR1 reads DFQATT; CDR2 reads SNEGSKA (reference sequence). The V and J ends lost 2 bases and 2 bases respectively, with 13 bases between them. The CDR3 contains 14 residues. It was by 5'RACE with 10-nucleotide random UMIs that the cDNA was made. MiXCR, applied by TCRdb to the 5' RACE reads, yields one record per CDR3 protein. The sample includes tens of thousands of distinct CDR3 sequences, about 6% of them seen just once. Serving as healthy controls were blood bank volunteers based in Maryland, USA. The sorted libraries took over 750,000 CD4+ or CD8+ T cells. The chain combines TRBV20-1 with TRBJ2-7; TRBD2 might be the D (6 bases). Source material: CD4+ T cells from blood. This clonotype was sampled from a middle-aged woman in good health. CDR3 bases: TGCAGTGCTAGATCGGGGGACGGTCCCTACGAGCAGTACTTC. Translating gives CSARSGDGPYEQYF.